This TCR beta chain was identified during a study of cytomegalovirus exposure and HLA in healthy donors. CDR1 SGHAT and CDR2 FQNNGV come from the germline V gene. The CDR3 extends over 15 amino acids. V gave up 4 bases and J gave up 4 bases; unmatched junction bases: 10. Points from the study as a whole: Accounts indicate the classifier identified cytomegalovirus status with strong specificity and sensitivity.

This table comes from immunoSEQ multiplex PCR, and its TCRdb copy is limited to in-frame clones, with some not included. Of nearly 200,000 clones in the sample, approximately 80% are singletons; the top ten hold roughly 13%. Regarding this clone: Its specificity is not known.

The chain uses TRBV11-2 and TRBJ2-7; 7 nucleotides align to TRBD2. The source material was PBMCs. The sequence came from a woman aged 25 to 45 in good health and CMV-seropositive. Here the CDR3 DNA reads TGTGCCAGCAGCTCAACTAGCGTGGGTGGATACGAGCAGTACTTC. This gives the protein CASSSTSVGGYEQYF.